This TCR beta chain was sequenced in a study of blood T cell repertoires in COVID-19. Study-wide background: T cells, B-cell-depleted T cells, or PBMCs supplied cDNA or gDNA.

Assay: immunoSEQ multiplex PCR; the TCRdb copy retains only in-frame clones and omits some. The sample has over 130,000 clones, 80% to 90% seen once. A note on this clone: At one end the junction does not follow the germline gene, possibly because of a read error.

Sequenced: peripheral blood. The receptor's source is a woman older than 75 with acute or convalescent COVID-19.

The CDR3 sequence is CASNLAEGGNTEAFF. The CDR3 DNA follows: TGCGCCAGCAACTTGGCGGAAGGGGGGAACACTGAAGCTTTCTTT. The chain employs TRBV5-1 and TRBJ1-1, with D possibly being TRBD1 (6 bases). This CDR3 comprises 15 residues. Germline CDR1 SGHRS, CDR2 YFSETQ.